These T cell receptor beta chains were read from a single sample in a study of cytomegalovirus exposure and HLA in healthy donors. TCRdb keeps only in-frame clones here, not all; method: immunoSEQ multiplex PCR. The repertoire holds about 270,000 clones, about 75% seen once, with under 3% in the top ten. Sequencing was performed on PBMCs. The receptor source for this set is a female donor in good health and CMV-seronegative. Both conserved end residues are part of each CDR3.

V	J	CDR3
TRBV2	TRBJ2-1	CASSEDRIYYNEQFF
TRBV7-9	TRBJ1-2	CSSSSPGDYGYTF
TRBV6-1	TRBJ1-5	CASSYSRSNQPQHF
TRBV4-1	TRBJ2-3	CASSPIGSTSGTDTQYF
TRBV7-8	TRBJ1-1	CASSQADRDTEAFF
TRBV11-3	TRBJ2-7	CASSLGLAETYEQYF
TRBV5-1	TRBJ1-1	CASSLEHLNTEAFF
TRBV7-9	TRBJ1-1	CASSWTLNTEAFF
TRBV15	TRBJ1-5	CATSRDRGSNQPQHF
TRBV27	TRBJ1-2	CASSLASNYGYTF
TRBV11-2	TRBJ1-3	CAAARGNTIYF
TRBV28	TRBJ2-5	CASSPGQGALETQYF
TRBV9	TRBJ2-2	CASSVERARDNTGELFF
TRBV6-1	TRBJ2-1	CASSVGGSYNEQFF
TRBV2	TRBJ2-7	CASSVGLGTGGAQQYF
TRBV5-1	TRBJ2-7	CASRPGQGAFEQYF
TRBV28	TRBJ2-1	CASSSGGSGATYNEQFF
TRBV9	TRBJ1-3	CASSAIRGVGNTIYF
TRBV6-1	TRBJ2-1	CASSEQGQGYNEQFF
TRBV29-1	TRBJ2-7	CSVKSRGAYEQYF
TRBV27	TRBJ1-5	CASSREGNSNQPQHF
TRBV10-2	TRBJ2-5	CASSPGLAGLYQETQYF
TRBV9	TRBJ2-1	CASSVGLIGDGNEQFF
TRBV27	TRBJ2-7	CASRETGGYEQYF
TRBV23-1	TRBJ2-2	CATIKRDRAENTGELFF
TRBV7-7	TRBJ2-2	CASSWGGSAGELFF
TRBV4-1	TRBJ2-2	CASSQNSAEGNTGELFF
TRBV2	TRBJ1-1	CASSEAGQGITEAFF
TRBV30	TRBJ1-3	CAWMAGQARAPGGNTIYF
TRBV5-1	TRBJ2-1	CASSLGSARNEQFF
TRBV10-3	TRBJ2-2	CAISEDRVAGELFF
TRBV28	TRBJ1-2	CASSSVDRENGYTF
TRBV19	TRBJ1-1	CASSTGVGTEAFF
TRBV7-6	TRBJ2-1	CASSLTRTSLCEQFF
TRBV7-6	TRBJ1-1	CASSLRQGTEAFF
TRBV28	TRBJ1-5	CASSPGGSVPTQHF
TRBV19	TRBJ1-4	CASKGSEAEKLFF
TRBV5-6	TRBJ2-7	CASSGNRDSYEQYF
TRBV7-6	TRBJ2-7	CASSPGSYEQYF
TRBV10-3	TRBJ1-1	CAISSRMQTGNTEAFF
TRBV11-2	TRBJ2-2	CASSPKDSGGWTGELFF
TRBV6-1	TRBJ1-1	CARKVSGVNTEAFF
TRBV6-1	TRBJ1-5	CASRPGQWMQPQHF
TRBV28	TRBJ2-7	CASSSGLLQYF
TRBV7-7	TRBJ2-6	CASSPHSGANVLTF
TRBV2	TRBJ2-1	CASTEPPLDFNEQFF
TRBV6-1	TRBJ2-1	CASSERRELDNEQFF
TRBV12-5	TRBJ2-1	CASGLTLAGEGNEQFF
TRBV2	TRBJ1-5	CASSERQGNQPQHF
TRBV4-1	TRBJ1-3	CASSQESRSGNTIYF
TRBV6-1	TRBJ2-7	CASSEEGWTGFYEQYF
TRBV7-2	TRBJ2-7	CASSFRTGPIYEQYF
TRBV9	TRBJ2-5	CASSVDKQGGYEQYF
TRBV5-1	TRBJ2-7	CASSLQTSGSYEQYF
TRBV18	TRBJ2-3	CASSPKYDRGRTDTQYF
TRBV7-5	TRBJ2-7	CVRSPTDRQAMAYEQYF
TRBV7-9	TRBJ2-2	CSSSLIKAGGGGTGELFF
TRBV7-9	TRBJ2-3	CASSVRDFSNTRYTDTQYF
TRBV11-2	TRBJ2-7	CASSLGTGKVTYEQYF
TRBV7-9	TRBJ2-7	CASSLLGVRESLREQYF